These T cell receptor beta chains were read from a single sample in a study of cytomegalovirus exposure and HLA in healthy donors. The data were produced by immunoSEQ multiplex PCR, yet TCRdb's version contains in-frame clones alone and is incomplete. The sample holds about 34,000 clones; around nine tenths are singletons and the top ten take around 2.5%. The sequenced material came from PBMCs. All receptors come from a boy under 18 in good health and CMV-seronegative. Both conserved end residues are part of each CDR3. Fields, in order: V gene, D gene, clone size, J gene, CDR3 protein, CDR3 DNA. The D gene is left open where the match is weak. The size field is filled for only some rows; it gives once, few, many or a size class.

>TRBV11-2|-|few|TRBJ1-1
CASSLAKHPNTEAFF
TGTGCCAGCAGCTTAGCGAAACACCCGAACACTGAAGCTTTCTTT
>TRBV5-6|-|-|TRBJ2-5
CASSPRQIWTRETQYF
TGTGCCAGCAGCCCAAGACAGATATGGACGAGGGAGACCCAGTACTTC
>TRBV6-6|-|-|TRBJ2-3
CASSSYTDTQYF
TGTGCCAGCAGTTCCTACACAGATACGCAGTATTTT
>TRBV6-4|-|-|TRBJ1-6
CASREGDSSPLHF
TGTGCCAGCAGGGAAGGTGACTCTTCACCCCTCCACTTT
>TRBV2|-|-|TRBJ2-7
CASSSGHYYEQYF
TGTGCCAGCAGTTCGGGACACTACTACGAGCAGTACTTC
>TRBV5-1|TRBD2|-|TRBJ2-7
CASSPPGLASEQYF
TGCGCCAGCAGCCCTCCGGGACTAGCAAGCGAGCAGTACTTC
>TRBV6-1|-|-|TRBJ1-1
CASSVRHNTEAFF
TGTGCCAGCAGTGTAAGACACAACACTGAAGCTTTCTTT
>TRBV28|TRBD1|-|TRBJ1-5
CASSLSTGSKYQPQHF
TGTGCCAGCAGTTTATCGACAGGGTCGAAGTATCAGCCCCAGCATTTT
>TRBV10-3|TRBD1|-|TRBJ2-1
CAISETPLLGGEQFF
TGTGCCATCAGTGAGACCCCTCTTTTAGGGGGCGAGCAGTTCTTC
>TRBV19|-|once|TRBJ2-2
CASSRRFGELFF
TGTGCCAGTAGTAGGAGATTCGGGGAGCTGTTTTTT
>TRBV5-4|TRBD1|-|TRBJ2-7
CASTIDRGGYEQYF
TGTGCCAGCACCATCGACAGGGGAGGCTACGAGCAGTACTTC
>TRBV4-1|-|-|TRBJ2-3
CASSQEEGGDTQYF
TGCGCCAGCAGCCAAGAGGAAGGGGGAGATACGCAGTATTTT
>TRBV19|-|-|TRBJ1-6
CASSSGNNSPLHF
TGTGCCAGTAGTTCAGGGAACAATTCACCCCTCCACTTT
>TRBV2|TRBD1|-|TRBJ2-7
CASSRGQVHEQYF
TGTGCCAGCAGTCGGGGACAGGTCCACGAGCAGTACTTC
>TRBV7-9|-|once|TRBJ1-3
CASSLVRQAGNTIYF
TGTGCCAGCAGCTTAGTTCGGCAGGCTGGAAACACCATATATTTT
>TRBV5-1|-|-|TRBJ2-7
CASSLSGLGSYEQYF
TGCGCCAGCAGCTTGTCAGGGCTGGGCTCCTACGAGCAGTACTTC
>TRBV11-2|TRBD2|-|TRBJ2-5
CASSLTSGYQETQYF
TGTGCCAGCAGCCTGACTAGCGGGTACCAAGAGACCCAGTACTTC
>TRBV18|TRBD1|once|TRBJ1-5
CASSPLGQGSSQPQHF
TGTGCCAGCTCACCTCTTGGACAGGGTAGTAGTCAGCCCCAGCATTTT
>TRBV7-8|-|-|TRBJ1-4
CASSLAATNEKLFF
TGTGCCAGCAGCTTGGCGGCAACTAATGAAAAACTGTTTTTT
>TRBV18|TRBD1|-|TRBJ2-7
CASSPWDRSSYEQYF
TGTGCCAGCTCACCCTGGGACAGAAGCTCCTACGAGCAGTACTTC
>TRBV6-5|-|-|TRBJ2-5
CASSSLETQYF
TGTGCCAGCAGTTCTCTAGAGACCCAGTACTTC
>TRBV6-1|TRBD1|-|TRBJ2-7
CASSELTGTGGYEQYF
TGTGCCAGCAGTGAATTGACCGGGACAGGGGGCTACGAGCAGTACTTC
>TRBV19|-|-|TRBJ2-7
CASSMVTWSGEQYF
TGTGCCAGTAGTATGGTCACCTGGAGTGGCGAGCAGTACTTC
>TRBV25-1|-|-|TRBJ1-6
CATSPAGGAYNSPLHF
TGTGCCACCAGCCCCGCTGGAGGGGCGTATAATTCACCCCTCCACTTT
>TRBV27|TRBD1|-|TRBJ2-5
CASSSWTGARETQYF
TGTGCCAGCAGTTCCTGGACAGGGGCGAGGGAGACCCAGTACTTC
>TRBV5-5|-|-|TRBJ1-5
CASSLGLINQPQHF
TGTGCCAGCAGCTTGGGACTCATCAATCAGCCCCAGCATTTT
>TRBV10-3|TRBD1|-|TRBJ1-6
CAISESRTGDSPFHF
TGTGCCATCAGTGAGTCTCGGACAGGGGATTCACCCTTCCACTTT
>TRBV2|-|-|TRBJ2-4
CASSERGSRRVQYF
TGTGCCAGCAGTGAGCGCGGTTCTCGTCGCGTTCAGTACTTC
>TRBV5-6|-|-|TRBJ2-1
CASSSSHEQFF
TGTGCCAGCAGCTCAAGCCATGAGCAGTTCTTC
>TRBV18|-|-|TRBJ1-6
CASSPGGGSNSPLHF
TGTGCCAGCTCACCAGGGGGCGGGTCCAATTCACCCCTCCACTTT
>TRBV9|-|-|TRBJ1-3
CASSQISSGNTIYF
TGTGCCAGCAGCCAGATAAGCTCTGGAAACACCATATATTTT
>TRBV4-2|-|-|TRBJ1-2
CASSQDKSPGVRGYTF
TGTGCCAGCAGCCAAGATAAAAGCCCAGGGGTAAGAGGCTACACCTTC
>TRBV11-2|TRBD1|-|TRBJ1-6
CASSGTGASGSPLHF
TGTGCCAGCAGCGGGACAGGCGCTTCGGGATCACCCCTCCACTTT
>TRBV29-1|-|-|TRBJ1-2
CSVDRQKLNYGYTF
TGCAGCGTTGACCGACAGAAACTGAACTATGGCTACACCTTC
>TRBV6-1|-|-|TRBJ1-5
CASTPQRSYNQPQHF
TGTGCCAGCACCCCGCAGCGAAGCTACAATCAGCCCCAGCATTTT
>TRBV19|-|-|TRBJ2-5
CASMFRVGETQYF
TGTGCCAGTATGTTCCGGGTTGGAGAGACCCAGTACTTC
>TRBV5-1|TRBD1|-|TRBJ1-6
CASSRGTDNSPLHF
TGCGCCAGCAGCAGAGGGACAGATAATTCACCCCTCCACTTT
>TRBV7-6|-|-|TRBJ2-7
CASSLDSFEQYF
TGTGCCAGCAGCCTGGACTCCTTCGAGCAGTACTTC
>TRBV2|-|-|TRBJ1-3
CASSVRGSGNTIYF
TGTGCCAGCAGTGTCCGGGGCTCTGGAAACACCATATATTTT
>TRBV19|TRBD1|-|TRBJ1-2
CASSVTGAGYTF
TGTGCCAGTAGTGTTACAGGGGCAGGCTACACCTTC
>TRBV7-9|TRBD1|-|TRBJ2-2
CASSPSVGTGFAGELFF
TGTGCCAGCAGCCCCTCGGTCGGGACAGGGTTCGCCGGGGAGCTGTTTTTT
>TRBV6-1|TRBD1|-|TRBJ2-5
CASSGSHTGGVETQYF
TGTGCCAGCAGTGGCTCGCATACAGGGGGCGTAGAGACCCAGTACTTC
>TRBV4-3|TRBD1|-|TRBJ2-1
CASSRHRDSEQFF
TGCGCCAGCAGCCGTCACAGGGACAGTGAGCAGTTCTTC
>TRBV2|TRBD1|-|TRBJ1-5
CASSEGSGGRQPQHF
TGTGCCAGCAGTGAAGGGTCAGGGGGAAGACAGCCCCAGCATTTT
>TRBV30|TRBD1|-|TRBJ1-4
CAWSDRVGEKLFF
TGTGCCTGGAGCGACAGGGTTGGAGAAAAACTGTTTTTT
>TRBV7-9|-|-|TRBJ2-1
CASSLASVRDEQFF
TGTGCCAGCAGCTTAGCTAGCGTCCGCGATGAGCAGTTCTTC